This note documents a single TCR beta chain sequence. J was trimmed by 0 bases and V by 2 bases; bases with no gene match: 1. CDR1 and CDR2 (germline): SGHKS, YYEKEE (reference sequence). CDR3 length: 15 amino acids. The data belong to a study of blood T cell repertoires in COVID-19. Method: immunoSEQ multiplex PCR; TCRdb's copy keeps in-frame clones and lacks some. The data show 60,000 to 95,000 clones, with around 74% seen just once and 2.5% to 3% held by the top ten. The sequencing input was peripheral blood. The rearrangement uses TRBV5-5 and TRBJ2-1; TRBD1 matches 8 bases. The sequence came from a human donor with acute or convalescent COVID-19. The donor label of this sample is uncertain. In DNA, the CDR3 is TGTGCCAGCAGCTTAACAGGGGGCTCCTACAATGAGCAGTTCTTC. The encoded protein is CASSLTGGSYNEQFF.